This T cell receptor beta chain was captured by sequencing in a study of identifying expanded T cells in peripheral blood. CDR3 length: 14 amino acids. CDR1 and CDR2 (germline): SGHDT, YYEEEE. The V gene end was trimmed by 4 bases and the J gene end by 3 bases; junction bases not matched to a gene: 3. Collection occurred without any documented infections or immune events in donors. Produced via immunoSEQ multiplex PCR; TCRdb's table is partial and in-frame only. Counted here are over 90,000 clones, around 89% occurring once; the ten biggest clones make up roughly 14%. This clone came up once. This chain joins TRBV5-6 and TRBJ1-5; TRBD1 matches 8 bases. The specimen sequenced was blood. The source is a person between 18 and 75 years old in good health. The CDR3 DNA reads as TGTGCCAGCAGCCGGGACAGGCACAATCAGCCCCAGCATTTT. Translation gives CASSRDRHNQPQHF.